Listed below are T cell receptor beta chains from one sample, sequenced in a study of CD8 T cells in Susac syndrome. One entry per CDR3 protein results from TCRdb running MiXCR on the immunoSEQ multiplex PCR reads. The sample holds roughly 130,000 distinct CDR3 sequences, roughly 94% seen once. Specimen: CD8+ T cells from PBMCs. The receptors here all came from a human donor with Susac syndrome. The CDR3 runs from the conserved cysteine through the conserved F or W. D genes are given only for firm matches. Where a row states a size, it is once, few, many or the class of an expanded clone; other rows omit it.

.,TRBJ2-3,TRBV6-6,.,TGTGCCAGCAGCCTCCCGGATACGCAGTATTTT,CASSLPDTQYF
TRBD2,TRBJ2-5,TRBV6-2/TRBV6-3,once,TGTGCCAGCAGTTACTCTATACTAGCGGGCCCCCCAGAGACCCAGTACTTC,CASSYSILAGPPETQYF
TRBD1,TRBJ2-2,TRBV10-3,.,TGTGCCATCAGCCTCCGAGGGGGGACAGGGCTCGACACCGGGGAGCTGTTTTTT,CAISLRGGTGLDTGELFF
.,TRBJ2-5,TRBV6-6,.,TGTGCCAGCAGTTACTCCCTATCAGGGGAGACCCAGTACTTC,CASSYSLSGETQYF
TRBD2,TRBJ2-3,TRBV20-1,.,TGCAGTGCGCCTACTAGCGGGGTGGATACGCAGTATTTT,CSAPTSGVDTQYF
.,TRBJ1-1,TRBV12-3/TRBV12-4,.,TGTGCCAGCAGTCCCTCGGCGAACACTGAAGCTTTCTTT,CASSPSANTEAFF
TRBD2,TRBJ2-5,TRBV20-1,.,TGCAGTGCTACAGACCCGGGGGGGACCCAGTACTTC,CSATDPGGTQYF
.,TRBJ1-2,TRBV29-1,.,TGCAGCGTTGTGGGGGACGGGAACTATGGCTACACCTTC,CSVVGDGNYGYTF
TRBD2,TRBJ2-7,TRBV20-1,.,TGCAGTGCTAGAGAGGCTGCGGGGGGCTACGAGCAGTACTTC,CSAREAAGGYEQYF
.,TRBJ1-4,TRBV9,.,TGTGCCAGCAGTGTTAGAGGCAGGGGAGTGGTTGAAAAACTGTTTTTT,CASSVRGRGVVEKLFF
.,TRBJ2-7,TRBV6-6,.,TGTGCCAGCAGTCCGGCGGACAGATCTGTCTACGAGCAGTACTTC,CASSPADRSVYEQYF
.,TRBJ2-1,TRBV2,once,TGTGCCATAAGGGGGGGGGTAGGCAATGAGCAGTTCTTC,CAIRGGVGNEQFF
.,TRBJ2-1,TRBV6-1,.,TGTGCCAGCAGTAAACAGGAATACAATGAGCAGTTCTTC,CASSKQEYNEQFF
.,TRBJ2-4,TRBV7-9,.,TGTGCCAGCAGCTTAGGTACCAGCGGCCTAGCCAAAAACATTCAGTACTTC,CASSLGTSGLAKNIQYF
.,TRBJ1-1,TRBV14,.,TGTGCCAGCAGCATCACAGGGTTGAGCACTGAAGCTTTCTTT,CASSITGLSTEAFF
.,TRBJ2-1,TRBV12-3/TRBV12-4,.,TGTGCCAGCAGCGAGGGGGAATTGGAGTTCTTC,CASSEGELEFF
TRBD1,TRBJ2-7,TRBV3-1,.,TGTGCCAGCAGCCAACCAAGACAGGGGTGGTACGAGCAGTACTTC,CASSQPRQGWYEQYF
.,TRBJ1-2,TRBV29-1,once,TGCAGCGCTACAGGGATGCTCAGCTATGGCTACACCTTC,CSATGMLSYGYTF
.,TRBJ1-4,TRBV9,.,TGTGCCAGCAGCGCCGCGGGAGGGGATAATGAAAAACTGTTTTTT,CASSAAGGDNEKLFF
.,TRBJ2-5,TRBV5-6,.,TGTGCCAGCAGCTCCTACTGGGCGGCTCAAGAGACCCAGTACTTC,CASSSYWAAQETQYF
.,TRBJ2-1,TRBV12-3/TRBV12-4,.,TGTGCCAGCGGGCACACTGAGCAGTTCTTC,CASGHTEQFF
TRBD1,TRBJ1-6,TRBV4-1,.,TGCGCCAGCAGCCAAGACAGGGGGTTTAATTCACCCCTCCACTTT,CASSQDRGFNSPLHF
TRBD1,TRBJ2-1,TRBV9,.,TGTGCCAGCAGCGCGGGACAGGGGGACATTATTGAGTTCTTC,CASSAGQGDIIEFF
TRBD1,TRBJ2-1,TRBV27,.,TGTGCCAGCAGTTCCGACAGGGTCGGACTCAATGAGCAGTTCTTC,CASSSDRVGLNEQFF
TRBD1,TRBJ2-5,TRBV29-1,.,TGCAGCGTCGTTCAGGGGGCCGGAGAGACCCAGTACTTC,CSVVQGAGETQYF